A single sample is the source of the 20 T cell receptor beta chains below, sequenced in a study of patients and donors after allogeneic stem cell transplantation. Each CDR3 protein is one row after TCRdb ran MiXCR on the RT-PCR reads. This table holds over 400,000 distinct CDR3 sequences, approximately 16% found once. The sample comprised blood, either unsorted or a sorted T cell fraction (not recorded which). The origin of the receptors is a human donor who was either an allogeneic HSCT recipient or a stem cell or donor lymphocyte infusion donor (not recorded which). It is not recorded whose cells these are; they may come from a transplant donor.

DNA of the CDR3: TGTGCCAGCAGTCAAGGGGCTGGCAATCAGCCCCAGCATTTT. It is translated as CASSQGAGNQPQHF. The chain joins TRBV12-3 or TRBV12-4 to TRBJ1-5; D might be TRBD1 (5 bases). The V and J ends lost 5 bases and 2 bases respectively, with 10 bases between them. This CDR3 is built from 14 residues.

The gene calls are TRBV5-1 and TRBJ2-7, with 8 nucleotides matching TRBD2. The trim removed 0 bases at V and 6 bases at J, leaving 8 bases unmatched. Germline CDR1 reads SGHRS; CDR2 reads YFSETQ. This CDR3 spans 15 amino acids. The CDR3 DNA reads as TGCGCCAGCAGCTTGGCCGGGGGGGGCCGTGGCGAGCAGTACTTC. Amino acids: CASSLAGGGRGEQYF.

This clonotype was seen a few times. The chain carries TRBV3-1 and TRBJ1-1; 9 bases are shared with TRBD1. The CDR3 is 16 residues long. The junction had 9 bases not matched to a gene; V was cut back by 4 bases and J by 3 bases. From germline, CDR1 is LGHDT and CDR2 YNNKEL (reference sequence). Here the CDR3 reads CASSLSIQGAYTEAFF. Written as DNA, the CDR3 is TGTGCCAGCAGCCTATCGATACAGGGGGCCTACACTGAAGCTTTCTTT. The whole variable domain, filled in from reference TRBV3-1 and TRBJ1-1, reads DTAVSQTPKYLVTQMGNDKSIKCEQNLGHDTMYWYKQDSKKFLKIMFSYNNKELIINETVPNRFSPKSPDKAHLNLHINSLELGDSAVYFCASSLSIQGAYTEAFFGQGTRLTVV.

This rearrangement joins TRBV24-1 to TRBJ2-7; 7 bases fit TRBD1. The CDR3 has 16 residues. Trimming removed 4 bases from V and 0 bases from J; junction bases left unmatched: 8. Germline values: CDR1 KGHDR, CDR2 SFDVKD. The CDR3 spells CATSESGQASSYEQYF. In DNA form, the CDR3 reads TGTGCCACCAGTGAAAGCGGACAGGCTAGCTCCTACGAGCAGTACTTC.

The chain is built from TRBV20-1 and TRBJ2-2; no clear D. The CDR3 spans 16 residues. Trimming shortened V by 2 bases and J by 6 bases, and 19 bases separated the two germline ends. Looked up from germline, CDR1 is DFQATT and CDR2 is SNEGSKA (reference sequence). This CDR3 reads CSARPRKPLRSGELFF. Here the CDR3 DNA reads TGCAGTGCTAGACCCCGCAAACCCTTAAGATCCGGGGAGCTGTTTTTT.

V gene TRBV27 combines with J gene TRBJ1-1; D possibly corresponds to TRBD1 (6 bases). V lost 3 bases to trimming and J lost 6 bases, with 11 bases between them. The germline CDR1 and CDR2 sequences are MNHEY and SMNVEV (reference sequence). The CDR3 has 13 residues. The CDR3 sequence: CASSFRGVPEAFF. Written as DNA, the CDR3 is TGTGCCAGCAGTTTTAGGGGGGTGCCTGAAGCTTTCTTT.

The chain recombines TRBV4-2 with TRBJ2-2; TRBD1 is a possible D gene (6 bases). Germline V gives CDR1 LGHNA, CDR2 YNFKEQ. Deletions cut 1 base from V and 7 bases from J, with 13 bases between. This CDR3 is built from 15 residues. CDR3 DNA sequence: TGTGCCAGCAGCCAAGCGGTGGGGGCGGGCGGGGAGCTGTTTTTT. This gives the protein CASSQAVGAGGELFF.

This sequence joins TRBV7-9 and TRBJ2-3, with a tentative D call TRBD2 (6 bases). V was shortened by 5 bases and J by 4 bases, with 13 bases between the two germline ends. Germline-derived CDR1 and CDR2 are SEHNR and FQNEAQ (reference sequence). The CDR3 contains 14 residues. The CDR3 loop is CASSPGLQADTQYF. The CDR3 DNA reads as TGTGCCAGCAGCCCGGGACTCCAAGCAGATACGCAGTATTTT.

This clonotype was observed a handful of times. The junction departs from the called germline gene at one end, perhaps through a read error. The chain recombines TRBV5-1 with TRBJ2-1, with TRBD2 as a possible D gene (6 bases). The V gene's germline CDR1 is SGHRS and CDR2 YFSETQ. The CDR3 is 13 residues long. The CDR3 sequence is CASSPEGYYEQFF. As DNA, the CDR3 is TGCGCCAGCAGCCCGGAGGGCTACTATGAGCAGTTCTTC.

This clonotype was picked up many times. The J gene is TRBJ2-7, the V gene TRBV6-5; D is unresolved. The germline V and J ends were trimmed by 2 bases and 5 bases, with 13 bases remaining between them. Germline V gene lookup returns CDR1 MNHEY and CDR2 SVGAGI. This CDR3 contains 14 residues. CDR3 in amino acids: CASSYIGFQNEQYF. The CDR3 bases are TGTGCCAGCAGTTACATAGGGTTTCAGAACGAGCAGTACTTC.

This clonotype was counted a few times. This CDR3 is CASSYRTGAEAFF. The CDR3 nucleotides read TGTGCCAGCAGTTACCGGACGGGGGCTGAAGCTTTCTTT. The chain links TRBV6-5 to TRBJ1-1; D is perhaps TRBD1 (5 bases). Germline loops: CDR1 MNHEY, CDR2 SVGAGI. There are 13 residues in the CDR3. The V end lost 2 bases, the J end lost 6 bases, and 10 bases lay between the germline ends.

This clonotype was picked up a small number of times. This chain links TRBV7-3 with TRBJ2-1; possible D gene TRBD2, 6 bases. Germline lookup yields CDR1 SGHTA and CDR2 FQGTGA. CDR3 size: 15 residues. Trimming pared 6 bases from V and 7 bases from J, leaving 19 bases between. The CDR3 region is CASSLTRETGNEQFF. For the CDR3, the DNA is TGTGCCAGCAGTCTAACGCGGGAAACTGGTAATGAGCAGTTCTTC.

V and J are TRBV5-1 and TRBJ1-1, with unresolved D. From germline, CDR1 is SGHRS and CDR2 YFSETQ. Trimming removed 0 bases from V and 4 bases from J, with 13 bases in between. The CDR3 extends over 15 amino acids. As DNA, the CDR3 is TGCGCCAGCAGCTTGGAGGGTGGCGTATGCACTGAAGCTTTCTTT. Its translation: CASSLEGGVCTEAFF.

In this sample, this clonotype turned up a few times. The chain is built from TRBV6-5 and TRBJ1-1, with D maybe TRBD1 (5 bases). The CDR3 consists of 13 residues. The germline V gene has CDR1 MNHEY and CDR2 SVGAGI. Between the trimmed V and J ends, which lost 2 bases and 4 bases, there was a span of 8 bases. DNA for the CDR3: TGTGCCAGCAGTTACAGGGGATTCACTGAAGCTTTCTTT. Amino acid sequence: CASSYRGFTEAFF.

This clonotype was detected a few times. The V call is TRBV7-8, the J call TRBJ2-2; the D gene could be TRBD1 or TRBD2 (6 bases each). V was shortened by 4 bases and J by 3 bases, with 12 bases between the two germline ends. From germline, CDR1 is SGHVS and CDR2 FQNEAQ. The CDR3 is made up of 15 amino acids. The CDR3 nucleotides read TGTGCCAGCAGCTGGAGGGGGGAATACACCGGGGAGCTGTTTTTT. Protein sequence: CASSWRGEYTGELFF.

There are a few counts of this clonotype. DNA of the CDR3: TGTGCCAGCAGCCCCAGCCATCAGCCCCAGCATTTT. Encoded protein: CASSPSHQPQHF. V and J are TRBV6-6 and TRBJ1-5; D gene ambiguous. V was trimmed by 6 bases and J by 5 bases, leaving 8 bases between them. The CDR3 has 12 residues. Germline V gene sequence: CDR1 MNHNY, CDR2 SVGAGI (reference sequence).

This clonotype was observed a few times. The chain is built from TRBV7-8 and TRBJ2-7; 9 bases align to TRBD1. This CDR3 spans 13 amino acids. Per the germline V gene, CDR1 is SGHVS and CDR2 is FQNEAQ. The V and J ends lost 4 bases and 5 bases, in that order; junction bases with no gene match: 3. CDR3: CASSWDRVNEQYF. The CDR3 bases are TGTGCCAGCAGCTGGGACAGGGTGAACGAGCAGTACTTC.

This chain links TRBV6-2 or TRBV6-3 with TRBJ2-7; D is perhaps TRBD2 (5 bases). The length of the CDR3 is 14 residues. Trimming left V 2 bases short and J 6 bases short, with 14 bases between. The germline V gene encodes CDR1 MNHEY and CDR2 SVGEGT. The CDR3, as DNA: TGTGCCAGCAGTTACGAAGGACTCCGTATCGAGCAGTACTTC. Its protein is CASSYEGLRIEQYF.

V is TRBV11-2 and J is TRBJ1-1; TRBD1 might be the D (6 bases). CDR3 length equals 18 residues. Trimming removed 4 bases at V and 7 bases at J, with 28 bases between. Germline loops: CDR1 SGHAT, CDR2 FQNNGV. Here the CDR3 DNA reads TGTGCCAGCAGCTCCGCAACGATAATCGGGGGGCGGAGGAATGAAGCTTTCTTT. It is translated as CASSSATIIGGRRNEAFF.

This clonotype has at least ten counts. The chain uses TRBV12-3 or TRBV12-4 and TRBJ2-7, with a weak D call TRBD2 (6 bases). CDR3 size: 15 residues. Trimming cost V 1 base and J 7 bases, with 17 bases left between them. The DNA for the CDR3 is TGTGCCAGCAGTTTAGTATGGGACTCCCGAGGGGAGCAGTACTTC. Translation gives CASSLVWDSRGEQYF.